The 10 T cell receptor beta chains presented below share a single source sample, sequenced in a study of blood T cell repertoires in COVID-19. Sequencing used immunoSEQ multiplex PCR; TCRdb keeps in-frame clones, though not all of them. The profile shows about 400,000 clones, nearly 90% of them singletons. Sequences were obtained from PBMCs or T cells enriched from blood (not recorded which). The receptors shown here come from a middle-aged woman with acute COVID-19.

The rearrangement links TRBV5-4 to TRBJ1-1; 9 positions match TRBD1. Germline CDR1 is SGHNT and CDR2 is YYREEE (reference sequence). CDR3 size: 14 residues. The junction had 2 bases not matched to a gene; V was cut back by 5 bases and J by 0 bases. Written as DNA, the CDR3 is TGTGCCAGCAGAGGGACAGGGATGAACACTGAAGCTTTCTTT. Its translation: CASRGTGMNTEAFF. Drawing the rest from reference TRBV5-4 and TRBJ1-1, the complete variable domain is ETGVTQSPTHLIKTRGQQVTLRCSSQSGHNTVSWYQQALGQGPQFIFQYYREEENGRGNFPPRFSGLQFPNYSSELNVNALELDDSALYLCASRGTGMNTEAFFGQGTRLTVV.

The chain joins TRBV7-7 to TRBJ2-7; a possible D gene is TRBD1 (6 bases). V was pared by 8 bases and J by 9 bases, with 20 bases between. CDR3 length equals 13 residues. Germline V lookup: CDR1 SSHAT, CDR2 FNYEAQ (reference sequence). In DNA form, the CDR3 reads TGTGCCAGCGCCCGGGACACCACGACTCGGCAGTACTTC. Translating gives CASARDTTTRQYF.

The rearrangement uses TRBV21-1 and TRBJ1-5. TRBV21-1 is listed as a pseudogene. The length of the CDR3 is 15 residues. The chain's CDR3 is CATSARPEGNQPQHF. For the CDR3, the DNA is TGTGCCACCAGCGCTAGACCTGAGGGCAATCAGCCCCAGCATTTT.

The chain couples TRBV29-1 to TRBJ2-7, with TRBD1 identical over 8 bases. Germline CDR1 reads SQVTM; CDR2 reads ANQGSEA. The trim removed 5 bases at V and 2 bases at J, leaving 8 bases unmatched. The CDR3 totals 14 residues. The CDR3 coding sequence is TGCAGCGTTCGATCAGCACAGGGGGCCTACGAGCAGTACTTC. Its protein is CSVRSAQGAYEQYF.

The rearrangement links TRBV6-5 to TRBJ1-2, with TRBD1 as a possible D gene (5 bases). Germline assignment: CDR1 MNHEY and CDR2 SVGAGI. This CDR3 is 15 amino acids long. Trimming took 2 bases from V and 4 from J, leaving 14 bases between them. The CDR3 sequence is CASSYRQGGFYGYTF. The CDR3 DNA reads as TGTGCCAGCAGTTACCGCCAGGGCGGCTTCTATGGCTACACCTTC.

CDR3 residues: CASSKETGTGLLAPLHF. The CDR3 bases are TGCGCCAGCAGCAAAGAGACCGGGACAGGGCTGCTAGCACCCCTCCACTTT. The rearrangement links TRBV5-1 to TRBJ1-6; 9 nucleotides match TRBD1. The germline gives CDR1 SGHRS, CDR2 YFSETQ. J was trimmed by 11 bases and V by 4 bases; bases with no gene match: 16. The CDR3 has 17 residues.

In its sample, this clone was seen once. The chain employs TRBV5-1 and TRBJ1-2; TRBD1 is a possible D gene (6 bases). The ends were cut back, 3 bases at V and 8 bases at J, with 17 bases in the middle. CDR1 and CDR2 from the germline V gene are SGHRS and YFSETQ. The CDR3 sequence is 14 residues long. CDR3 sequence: CASSSRLQGDGYTF. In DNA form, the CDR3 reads TGCGCCAGCAGCTCAAGACTACAGGGAGACGGCTACACCTTC.

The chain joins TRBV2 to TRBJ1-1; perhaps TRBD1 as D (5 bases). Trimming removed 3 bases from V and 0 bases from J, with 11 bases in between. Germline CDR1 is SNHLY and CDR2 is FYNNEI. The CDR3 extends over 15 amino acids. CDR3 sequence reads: CASSDRGPVNTEAFF. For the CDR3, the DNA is TGTGCCAGCAGTGATAGGGGTCCAGTGAACACTGAAGCTTTCTTT.

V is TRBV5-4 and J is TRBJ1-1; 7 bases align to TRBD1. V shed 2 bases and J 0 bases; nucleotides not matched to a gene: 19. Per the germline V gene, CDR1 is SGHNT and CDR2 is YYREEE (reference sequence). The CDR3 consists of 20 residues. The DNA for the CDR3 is TGTGCCAGCAGCTTAAACCATAGGATTTACAGGGGTCTAATGAACACTGAAGCTTTCTTT. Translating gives CASSLNHRIYRGLMNTEAFF. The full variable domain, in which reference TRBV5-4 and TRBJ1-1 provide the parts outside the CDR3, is ETGVTQSPTHLIKTRGQQVTLRCSSQSGHNTVSWYQQALGQGPQFIFQYYREEENGRGNFPPRFSGLQFPNYSSELNVNALELDDSALYLCASSLNHRIYRGLMNTEAFFGQGTRLTVV.

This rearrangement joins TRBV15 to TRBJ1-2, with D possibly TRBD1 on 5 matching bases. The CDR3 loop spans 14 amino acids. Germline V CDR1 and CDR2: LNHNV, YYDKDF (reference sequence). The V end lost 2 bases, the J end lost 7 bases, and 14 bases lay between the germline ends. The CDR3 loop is CATSRTGGVGGYTF. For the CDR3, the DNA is TGTGCCACCAGCAGAACCGGGGGGGTAGGTGGCTACACCTTC.